This T cell receptor beta chain was sequenced for a study of blood T cell repertoires in COVID-19. Background on the study: Both acute and convalescent COVID-19 samples were obtained from the United States, Italy and Spain. T cells, B-cell-depleted T cells, or PBMCs supplied cDNA or gDNA.

Original data processing: Reference gene primer amplification gave estimated nucleated cell counts. TCRdb's table, derived via immunoSEQ multiplex PCR, lists solely in-frame clones and lacks some. That table is the source of V, J and clone size, and D and trimming were worked out from the DNA. The sample has some 94,000 clones, roughly 89% seen once. V lost 6 bases and J 10 bases, leaving 10 bases between the germline ends. The CDR3 length is 11 residues. Germline V gives CDR1 MNHEY, CDR2 SVGEGT. The clonotype was recovered from a human donor in a cohort sampled during active COVID-19. This chain connects TRBV6-2 or TRBV6-3 to TRBJ2-1; no clear D. Sequenced: peripheral blood. In nucleotides, the CDR3 is TGTGCCAGCAGCCAGACAACCGAGCAGTTCTTC. Protein: CASSQTTEQFF.